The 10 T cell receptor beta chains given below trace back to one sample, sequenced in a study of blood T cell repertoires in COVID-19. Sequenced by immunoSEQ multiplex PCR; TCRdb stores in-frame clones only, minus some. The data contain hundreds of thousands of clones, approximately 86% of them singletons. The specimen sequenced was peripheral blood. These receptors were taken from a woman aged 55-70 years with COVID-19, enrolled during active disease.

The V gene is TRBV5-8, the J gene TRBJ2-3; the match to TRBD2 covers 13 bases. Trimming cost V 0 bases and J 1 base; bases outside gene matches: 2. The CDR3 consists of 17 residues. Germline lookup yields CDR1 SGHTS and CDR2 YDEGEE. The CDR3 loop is CASSLGGTSGGTDTQYF. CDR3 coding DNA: TGTGCCAGCAGCTTGGGTGGGACTAGCGGGGGCACAGATACGCAGTATTTT.

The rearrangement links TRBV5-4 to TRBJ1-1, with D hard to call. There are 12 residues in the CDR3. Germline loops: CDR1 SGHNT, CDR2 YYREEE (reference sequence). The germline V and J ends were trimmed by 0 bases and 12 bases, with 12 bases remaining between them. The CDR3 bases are TGTGCCAGCAGCTTGGCCGGTTCTATTACTTTCTTT. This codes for CASSLAGSITFF.

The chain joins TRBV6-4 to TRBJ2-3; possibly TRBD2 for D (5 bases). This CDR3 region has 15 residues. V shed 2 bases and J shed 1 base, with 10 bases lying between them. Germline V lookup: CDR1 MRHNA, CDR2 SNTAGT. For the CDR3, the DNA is TGTGCCAGCAGTGACCTAGCTGTAGGCACAGATACGCAGTATTTT. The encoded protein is CASSDLAVGTDTQYF.

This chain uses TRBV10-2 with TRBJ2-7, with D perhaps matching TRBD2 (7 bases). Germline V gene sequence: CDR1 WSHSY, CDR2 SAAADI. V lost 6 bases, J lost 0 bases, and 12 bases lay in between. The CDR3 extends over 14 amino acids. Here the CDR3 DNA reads TGCGCCAGCAGGGGGGGGCTTAGCTCCTACGAGCAGTACTTC. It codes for CASRGGLSSYEQYF.

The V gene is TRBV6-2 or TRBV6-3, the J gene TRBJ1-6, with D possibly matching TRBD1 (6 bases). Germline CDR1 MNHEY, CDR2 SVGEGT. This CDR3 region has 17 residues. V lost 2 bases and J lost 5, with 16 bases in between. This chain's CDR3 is CASSYQIGQRDNSPLHF. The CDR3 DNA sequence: TGTGCCAGCAGTTACCAAATTGGACAGAGGGATAATTCACCCCTCCACTTT.

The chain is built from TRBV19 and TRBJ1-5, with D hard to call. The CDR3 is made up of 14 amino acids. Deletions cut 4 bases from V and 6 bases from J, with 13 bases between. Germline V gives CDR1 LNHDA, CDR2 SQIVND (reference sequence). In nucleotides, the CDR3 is TGTGCCAGTAGTACCCTTTTAAGGAGTCAGCCCCAGCATTTT. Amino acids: CASSTLLRSQPQHF.

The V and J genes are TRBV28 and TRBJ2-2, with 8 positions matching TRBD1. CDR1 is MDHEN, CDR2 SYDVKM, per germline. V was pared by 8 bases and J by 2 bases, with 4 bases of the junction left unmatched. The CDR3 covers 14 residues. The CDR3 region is CASQGAGNTGELFF. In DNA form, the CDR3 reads TGTGCCAGCCAGGGGGCCGGCAACACCGGGGAGCTGTTTTTT.

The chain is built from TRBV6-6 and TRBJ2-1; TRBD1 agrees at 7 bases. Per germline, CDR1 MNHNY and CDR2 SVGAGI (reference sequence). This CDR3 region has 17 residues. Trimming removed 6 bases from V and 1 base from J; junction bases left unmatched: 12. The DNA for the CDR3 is TGTGCCAGCAGCCGAACTATTAACAGGGGTTCCTACAATGAGCAGTTCTTC. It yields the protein CASSRTINRGSYNEQFF.

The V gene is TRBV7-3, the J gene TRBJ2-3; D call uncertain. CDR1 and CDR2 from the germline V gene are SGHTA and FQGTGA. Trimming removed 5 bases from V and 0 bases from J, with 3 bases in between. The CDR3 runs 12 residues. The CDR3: CASSRSTDTQYF. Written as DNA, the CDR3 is TGTGCCAGCAGCCGTAGCACAGATACGCAGTATTTT.

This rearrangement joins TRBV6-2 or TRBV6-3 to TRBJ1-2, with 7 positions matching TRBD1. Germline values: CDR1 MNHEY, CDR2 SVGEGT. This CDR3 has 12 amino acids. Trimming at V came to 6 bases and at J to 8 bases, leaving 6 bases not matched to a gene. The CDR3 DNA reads TGTGCCAGCAGCCCACAGGGGTACGGCTACACCTTC. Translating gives CASSPQGYGYTF.